Here is one T cell receptor beta chain with its context. The sample comes from a study of blood T cell repertoires in COVID-19. Looking at the study overall: All recovered Cohort 3 donors got two negative PCRs, got clearance, or saw symptom resolution. Sites in the United States, Italy and Spain provided acute and convalescent COVID-19 samples. Sample material is recorded as cDNA or gDNA derived from T cells, B-cell-depleted T cells, or PBMCs.

The CDR3 extends over 13 amino acids. The ends were cut back, 6 bases at V and 2 bases at J, with 10 bases in the middle. The table came from immunoSEQ multiplex PCR; TCRdb's copy has only in-frame clones and leaves some out. The table includes about 280,000 clones, 88% detected once. Cohorts were based on clinical histories the participants reported. Sequencing was performed on PBMCs or T cells enriched from blood (not recorded which). The rearrangement joins TRBV12-3 or TRBV12-4 to TRBJ2-5; no clear D gene. This clonotype originated in a woman aged 55-70 years in a cohort exposed to, infected with or recovered from COVID-19 (not recorded which). For the CDR3, the DNA is TGTGCCAGCAGCCCACAGAAACAAGAGACCCAGTACTTC. The encoded protein is CASSPQKQETQYF.